This T cell receptor beta chain was profiled in a study of blood T cell repertoires in COVID-19. Study details: Acute and convalescent COVID-19 specimens originated in the United States, Italy and Spain. In each case, the material was cDNA or gDNA derived from T cells, B-cell-depleted T cells, or PBMCs.

The germline CDR1 and CDR2 sequences are MNHEY and SVGAGI. V lost 5 bases and J 2 bases, leaving 16 bases between the germline ends. The CDR3 spans 15 residues. Per the original methods: The assay estimated nucleated cells by amplifying reference gene primers. Repertoires were generated with immunoSEQ multiplex PCR, while TCRdb's copy carries only in-frame clones and drops some. D and trimming come from the DNA, and the V and J calls and clone size come from that table. The repertoire includes approximately 150,000 clones, around 87% of them detected once, and more than 2% sits in the top ten. Sequencing used peripheral blood. The chain couples TRBV6-5 to TRBJ2-7; no reliable D call. The clonotype originates from a man aged 65 to 79 with active COVID-19. This chain's CDR3 is CASSPENRETYEQYF. The CDR3 DNA reads TGTGCCAGCAGTCCAGAAAACAGAGAAACCTACGAGCAGTACTTC.